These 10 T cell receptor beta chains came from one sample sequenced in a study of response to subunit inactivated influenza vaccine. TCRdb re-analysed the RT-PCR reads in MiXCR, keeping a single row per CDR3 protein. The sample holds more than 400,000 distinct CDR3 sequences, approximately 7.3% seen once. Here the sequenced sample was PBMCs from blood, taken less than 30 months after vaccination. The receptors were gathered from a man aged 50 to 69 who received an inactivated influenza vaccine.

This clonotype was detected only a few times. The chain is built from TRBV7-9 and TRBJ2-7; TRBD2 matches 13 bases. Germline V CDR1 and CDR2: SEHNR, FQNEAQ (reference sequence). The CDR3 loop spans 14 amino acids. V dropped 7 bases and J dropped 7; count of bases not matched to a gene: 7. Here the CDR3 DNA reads TGTGCCAGCACCCGGACTAGCGGGAGAGATGAGCAGTACTTC. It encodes CASTRTSGRDEQYF. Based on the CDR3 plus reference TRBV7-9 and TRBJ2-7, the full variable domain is DTGVSQNPRHKITKRGQNVTFRCDPISEHNRLYWYRQTLGQGPEFLTYFQNEAQLEKSRLLSDRFSAERPKGSFSTLEIQRTEQGDSAMYLCASTRTSGRDEQYFGPGTRLTVT.

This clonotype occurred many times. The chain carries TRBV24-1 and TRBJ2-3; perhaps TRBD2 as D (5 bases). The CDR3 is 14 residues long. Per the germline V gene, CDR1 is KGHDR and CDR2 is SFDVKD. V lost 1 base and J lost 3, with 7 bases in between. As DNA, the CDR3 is TGTGCCACCAGTGATTTACGGGGAACAGATACGCAGTATTTT. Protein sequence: CATSDLRGTDTQYF.

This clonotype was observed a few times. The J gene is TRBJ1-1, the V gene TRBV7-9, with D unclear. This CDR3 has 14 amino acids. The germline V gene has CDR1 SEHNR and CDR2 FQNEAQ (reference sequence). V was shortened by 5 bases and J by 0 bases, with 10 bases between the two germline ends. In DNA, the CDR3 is TGTGCCAGCAGCGAGGGAGTTATGAACACTGAAGCTTTCTTT. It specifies CASSEGVMNTEAFF.

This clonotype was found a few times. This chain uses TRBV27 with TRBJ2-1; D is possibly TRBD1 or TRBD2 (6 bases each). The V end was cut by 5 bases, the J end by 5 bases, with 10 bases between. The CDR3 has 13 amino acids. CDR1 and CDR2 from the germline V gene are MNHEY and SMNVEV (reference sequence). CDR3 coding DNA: TGTGCCAGCAGTCGGGGGCCGAACAATGAGCAGTTCTTC. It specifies CASSRGPNNEQFF.

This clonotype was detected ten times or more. The CDR3 nucleotides read TGTGCCATCAGTGATGTTAGCGGGAGAGATTACAATGAGCAGTTCTTC. It specifies CAISDVSGRDYNEQFF. This sequence joins TRBV10-3 and TRBJ2-1; the match to TRBD2 covers 9 bases. The CDR3 extends over 16 amino acids. Per germline, CDR1 ENHRY and CDR2 SYGVKD. Trimming removed 3 bases from V and 4 bases from J; junction bases left unmatched: 7.

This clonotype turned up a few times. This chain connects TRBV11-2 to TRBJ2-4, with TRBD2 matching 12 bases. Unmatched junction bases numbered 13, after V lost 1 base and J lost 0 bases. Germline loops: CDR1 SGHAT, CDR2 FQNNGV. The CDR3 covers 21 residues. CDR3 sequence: CASSLVTVTSGRSGAKNIQYF. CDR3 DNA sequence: TGTGCCAGCAGCTTAGTCACCGTTACTAGCGGGAGGTCCGGAGCCAAAAACATTCAGTACTTC.

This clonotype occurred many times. CDR3 sequence (DNA): TGCAACCAACACGAGCAGTACTTC. This translates into CNQHEQYF. The chain combines TRBV20-1 with TRBJ2-7; D is unresolved. This CDR3 spans 8 amino acids. Per the germline V gene, CDR1 is DFQATT and CDR2 is SNEGSKA (reference sequence).

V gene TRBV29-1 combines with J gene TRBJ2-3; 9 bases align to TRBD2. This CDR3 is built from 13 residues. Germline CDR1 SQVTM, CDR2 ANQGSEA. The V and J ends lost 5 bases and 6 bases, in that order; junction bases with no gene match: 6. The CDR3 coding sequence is TGCAGCGTTCTAGCGGGGAGTGGGGATACGCAGTATTTT. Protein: CSVLAGSGDTQYF.

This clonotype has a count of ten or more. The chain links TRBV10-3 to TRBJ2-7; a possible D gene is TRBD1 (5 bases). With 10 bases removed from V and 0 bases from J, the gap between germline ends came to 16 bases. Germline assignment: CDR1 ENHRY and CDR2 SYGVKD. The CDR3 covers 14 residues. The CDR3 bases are TGTGCCACCGCTTTACAGGCTAGCTCCTACGAGCAGTACTTC. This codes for CATALQASSYEQYF.

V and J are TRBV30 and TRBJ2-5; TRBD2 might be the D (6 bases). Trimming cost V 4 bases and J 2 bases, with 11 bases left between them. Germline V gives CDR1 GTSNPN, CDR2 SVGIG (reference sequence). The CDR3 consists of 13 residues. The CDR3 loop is CAWTRGKQETQYF. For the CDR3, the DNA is TGTGCCTGGACACGGGGGAAACAAGAGACCCAGTACTTC.